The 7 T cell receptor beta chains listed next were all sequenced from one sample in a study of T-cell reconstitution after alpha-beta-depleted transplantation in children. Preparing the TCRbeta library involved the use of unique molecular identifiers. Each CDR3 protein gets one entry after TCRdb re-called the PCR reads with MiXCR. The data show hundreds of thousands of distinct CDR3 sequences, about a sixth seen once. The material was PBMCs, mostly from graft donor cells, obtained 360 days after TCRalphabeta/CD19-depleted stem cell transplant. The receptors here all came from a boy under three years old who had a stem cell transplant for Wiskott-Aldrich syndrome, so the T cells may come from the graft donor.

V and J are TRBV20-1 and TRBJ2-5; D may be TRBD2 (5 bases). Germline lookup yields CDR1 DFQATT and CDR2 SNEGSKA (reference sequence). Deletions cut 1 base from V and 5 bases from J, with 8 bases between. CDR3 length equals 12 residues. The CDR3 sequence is CSARGRWETQYF. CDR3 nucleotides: TGCAGTGCTAGAGGGAGGTGGGAGACCCAGTACTTC.

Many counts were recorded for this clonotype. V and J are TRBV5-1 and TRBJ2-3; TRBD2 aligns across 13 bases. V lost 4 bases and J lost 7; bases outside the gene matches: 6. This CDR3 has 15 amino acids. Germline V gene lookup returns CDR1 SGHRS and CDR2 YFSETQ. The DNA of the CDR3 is TGCGCCAGCAGCATCGGACTAGCGGGAGTTAATACGCAGTATTTT. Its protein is CASSIGLAGVNTQYF.

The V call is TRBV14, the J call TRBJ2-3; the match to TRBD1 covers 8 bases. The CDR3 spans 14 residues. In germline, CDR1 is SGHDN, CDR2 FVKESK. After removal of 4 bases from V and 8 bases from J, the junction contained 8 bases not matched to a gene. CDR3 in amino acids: CASSRDRWNGTQYF. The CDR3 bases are TGTGCCAGCAGCCGGGACAGGTGGAACGGTACGCAGTATTTT.

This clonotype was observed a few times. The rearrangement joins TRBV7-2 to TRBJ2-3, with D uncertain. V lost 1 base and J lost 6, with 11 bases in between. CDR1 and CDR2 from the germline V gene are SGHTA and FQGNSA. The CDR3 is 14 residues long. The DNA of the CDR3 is TGTGCCAGCAGCTTAGAGTGGTCAGCGGATACGCAGTATTTT. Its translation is CASSLEWSADTQYF.

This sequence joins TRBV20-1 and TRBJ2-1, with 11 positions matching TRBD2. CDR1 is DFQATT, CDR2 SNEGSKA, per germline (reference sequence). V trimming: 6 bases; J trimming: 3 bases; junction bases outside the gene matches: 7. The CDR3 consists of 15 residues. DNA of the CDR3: TGCAGTGCAAGACTAGCGGGGAAACGCTACAATGAGCAGTTCTTC. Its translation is CSARLAGKRYNEQFF.

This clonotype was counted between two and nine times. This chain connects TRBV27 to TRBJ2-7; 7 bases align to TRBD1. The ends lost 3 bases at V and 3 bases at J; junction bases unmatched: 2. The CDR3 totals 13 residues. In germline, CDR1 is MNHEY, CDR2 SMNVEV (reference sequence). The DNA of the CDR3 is TGTGCCAGCAGTTTCACAGGGGACTACGAGCAGTACTTC. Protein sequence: CASSFTGDYEQYF.

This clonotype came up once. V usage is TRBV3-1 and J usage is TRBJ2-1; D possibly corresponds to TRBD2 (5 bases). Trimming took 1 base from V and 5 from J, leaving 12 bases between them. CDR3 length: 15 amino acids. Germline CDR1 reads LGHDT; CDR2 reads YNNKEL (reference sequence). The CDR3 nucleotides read TGTGCCAGCAGCCAAGGGTTAACTAGACACAATGAGCAGTTCTTC. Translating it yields CASSQGLTRHNEQFF.